These T cell receptor beta chains were read from a single sample in a study of vaccination and CD4 T cells after COVID-19. TCRdb passed the PCR reads through MiXCR, listing each CDR3 protein once. Altogether about 19,000 distinct CDR3 sequences are present, approximately 61% being singletons, with the ten largest covering about a tenth. These receptors have no identified antigens. Here the sequenced sample was CD4+ T cells from blood, cultured in vitro, taken after SARS-CoV-2 vaccination. These receptors were taken from a human donor who had recovered from COVID-19. Each CDR3 is given with its conserved first and last residue. A D gene is named only where the DNA matches it firmly. Size is omitted from some rows. Given values are once, few, many or a class for expanded clones.

d_call,j_call,v_call,clone_size,cdr3_aa,cdr3_nt
-,TRBJ2-5,TRBV21-1,-,CASSKMGPRKTQYF,TGTGCCAGCAGCAAAATGGGGCCCCGGAAGACCCAGTACTTC
TRBD1,TRBJ1-2,TRBV15,-,CATSRSRTGASGYTF,TGTGCCACCAGCAGATCAAGGACAGGGGCATCTGGCTACACCTTC
-,TRBJ1-2,TRBV28,-,CASSLLIGDSNYGYTF,TGTGCCAGCAGCCTACTGATTGGGGATTCTAACTATGGCTACACCTTC
TRBD1,TRBJ2-3,TRBV10-2,-,CASSPGTGSTDTQYF,TGCGCCAGCAGTCCAGGGACAGGGAGCACAGATACGCAGTATTTT
-,TRBJ2-7,TRBV6-1,-,CASSRPKGTYEQYF,TGTGCCAGCAGTCGGCCAAAGGGGACCTACGAGCAGTACTTC
-,TRBJ2-3,TRBV7-2,-,CASSFSGPSTDTQYF,TGTGCCAGCAGCTTTTCCGGACCGAGCACAGATACGCAGTATTTT
TRBD1,TRBJ1-1,TRBV6-5,-,CASSYDTGVSAEAFF,TGTGCCAGCAGTTACGATACAGGGGTTTCGGCTGAAGCTTTCTTT
TRBD2,TRBJ2-1,TRBV20-1,-,CSAAVSGYNEQFF,TGCAGTGCGGCGGTTAGCGGGTACAATGAGCAGTTCTTC
-,TRBJ1-5,TRBV19,-,CASSIGGVSQPQHF,TGTGCCAGTAGTATAGGGGGTGTTAGTCAGCCCCAGCATTTT
TRBD1,TRBJ2-1,TRBV19,-,CASSARDRYNEQFF,TGTGCCAGTAGTGCAAGGGACAGATACAATGAGCAGTTCTTC
-,TRBJ2-3,TRBV11-2,-,CASSLGSSGTQYF,TGTGCCAGCAGCTTAGGGTCGAGTGGCACGCAGTATTTT
TRBD1,TRBJ1-2,TRBV12-3/TRBV12-4,-,CASSEQGAGYTF,TGTGCCAGCAGTGAACAGGGGGCTGGCTACACCTTC
TRBD1,TRBJ2-7,TRBV19,-,CASSTTGGYEQYF,TGTGCCAGTAGTACCACAGGGGGCTACGAGCAGTACTTC
TRBD2,TRBJ2-7,TRBV5-6,-,CASSFRSGSSYEQYF,TGTGCCAGCAGCTTCCGTAGCGGGAGCTCCTACGAGCAGTACTTC
-,TRBJ1-3,TRBV6-1,-,CASSGTTDSGNTIYF,TGTGCCAGCAGCGGAACGACAGACTCTGGAAACACCATATATTTT
-,TRBJ2-2,TRBV20-1,-,CSARGQEINTGELFF,TGCAGTGCTAGAGGACAGGAAATAAACACCGGGGAGCTGTTTTTT
TRBD1,TRBJ1-6,TRBV12-3/TRBV12-4,few,CASTLGTGWRPLHF,TGTGCCAGCACCCTCGGGACAGGGTGGAGACCCCTCCACTTT
TRBD1,TRBJ2-4,TRBV7-2,-,CASSLVRTGTKNIQYF,TGTGCCAGCAGCTTAGTTAGGACAGGGACCAAAAACATTCAGTACTTC
TRBD1,TRBJ2-7,TRBV7-2,-,CASSLGTGVYEQYF,TGTGCCAGCAGCTTAGGGACAGGGGTCTACGAGCAGTACTTC
-,TRBJ1-6,TRBV28,-,CASSYPTESSYNSPLHF,TGTGCCAGCAGTTACCCGACGGAAAGCTCCTATAATTCACCCCTCCACTTT
-,TRBJ1-1,TRBV19,-,CASSIARQATEAFF,TGTGCCAGTAGTATAGCCCGACAGGCCACTGAAGCTTTCTTT
TRBD2,TRBJ2-5,TRBV30,-,CAWVTSGGKTQYF,TGTGCCTGGGTTACTAGCGGGGGAAAGACCCAGTACTTC
-,TRBJ1-2,TRBV5-1,-,CASSLESVSYGYTF,TGCGCCAGCAGCTTGGAGTCGGTATCATATGGCTACACCTTC
-,TRBJ2-4,TRBV21-1,-,CASSNLGTSRYF,TGTGCCAGCAGCAATCTGGGCACCTCCAGGTACTTC
TRBD2,TRBJ2-1,TRBV20-1,-,CSARSSGVSYNEQFF,TGCAGTGCTAGATCTAGCGGGGTCTCCTACAATGAGCAGTTCTTC
-,TRBJ2-7,TRBV20-1,-,CSARVGSLYEQYF,TGCAGTGCTAGAGTAGGATCCCTCTACGAGCAGTACTTC
TRBD1,TRBJ1-2,TRBV4-2,-,CASSRETGGLGYTF,TGTGCCAGCAGCCGAGAAACAGGGGGTCTGGGCTACACCTTC
TRBD1,TRBJ1-4,TRBV2,-,CASSRDRGEKLFF,TGTGCCAGCAGCCGGGACAGGGGTGAAAAACTGTTTTTT
TRBD1,TRBJ1-2,TRBV5-1,-,CASSSEPHRQGAEGYTF,TGCGCCAGCAGCTCCGAACCCCACAGACAGGGGGCGGAGGGCTACACCTTC
TRBD2,TRBJ2-1,TRBV20-1,-,CAQGAAGDEQFF,TGCGCGCAGGGAGCGGCGGGGGATGAGCAGTTCTTC
TRBD2,TRBJ2-1,TRBV4-3,-,CASSQEGMAGLYEQFF,TGCGCCAGCAGCCAAGAGGGGATGGCGGGACTATATGAGCAGTTCTTC
-,TRBJ1-1,TRBV21-1,once,CASSKAGAGDTEAFF,TGTGCCAGCAGCAAAGCCGGGGCGGGGGACACTGAAGCTTTCTTT
TRBD1,TRBJ1-2,TRBV7-2,few,CASRTGQENGYTF,TGTGCCAGCAGGACAGGACAGGAGAATGGCTACACCTTC
TRBD2,TRBJ2-1,TRBV20-1,-,CSARTSGLYNEQFF,TGCAGTGCTCGCACTAGCGGGCTCTACAATGAGCAGTTCTTC
TRBD1,TRBJ2-1,TRBV19,-,CASRVDRSSYNEQFF,TGTGCCAGTAGAGTGGACAGGAGCTCCTACAATGAGCAGTTCTTC
-,TRBJ1-5,TRBV19,-,CASRDNSNSNQPQHF,TGTGCCAGTAGAGACAACTCCAATAGCAATCAGCCCCAGCATTTT
-,TRBJ2-1,TRBV20-1,-,CSARAPPPTGSYNEQFF,TGCAGTGCTAGAGCCCCTCCTCCGACAGGATCCTACAATGAGCAGTTCTTC
-,TRBJ1-1,TRBV6-5,-,CASSYSNRAPGGTEAFF,TGTGCCAGCAGTTACTCAAACCGGGCTCCCGGCGGGACTGAAGCTTTCTTT
-,TRBJ2-7,TRBV20-1,-,CSAIWAGRNYEQYF,TGCAGTGCTATTTGGGCGGGGCGGAACTACGAGCAGTACTTC
-,TRBJ2-3,TRBV5-4,-,CAGSPTGADTQYF,TGTGCCGGCTCACCTACCGGGGCAGATACGCAGTATTTT
-,TRBJ1-2,TRBV7-9,few,CASSLNSGLNYGYTF,TGTGCCAGCAGCTTAAATTCGGGGCTAAACTATGGCTACACCTTC
TRBD1,TRBJ1-2,TRBV6-2/TRBV6-3,-,CASTSLRDRMRYTF,TGTGCCAGCACCTCACTGCGGGACAGGATGCGCTACACCTTC
-,TRBJ1-4,TRBV7-9,-,CASSSDRDGLFF,TGTGCCAGCAGCTCAGACCGGGACGGACTGTTTTTT
TRBD1,TRBJ1-1,TRBV6-5,-,CASSFLTGGNTEAFF,TGTGCCAGCAGTTTCCTGACAGGGGGAAACACTGAAGCTTTCTTT
TRBD1,TRBJ2-3,TRBV2,-,CASKSTGLADTQYF,TGTGCCAGCAAATCGACAGGGTTGGCAGATACGCAGTATTTT